This TCR beta chain comes out of a study of T cell repertoires in cytomegalovirus infection. Study details: HLA-B-restricted CMV epitopes that are well studied, plus recently identified HLA-C-restricted ones, were used by the study.

This CDR3 is built from 15 residues. Germline loops: CDR1 SGHVS, CDR2 FNYEAQ. One entry per CDR3 protein results from TCRdb running MiXCR on the reads. The data show roughly 920,000 distinct CDR3 sequences, approximately 31% seen once. As to this clonotype: The antigen remains undetermined. With a much larger clone just one base away, this may be a read error.

V is TRBV7-6 and J is TRBJ2-1, with 8 bases matching TRBD1. This specimen consisted of cultured CD8+ T cells from PBMCs, obtained from culture after CMV antigen stimulation. The TCR originated in a human donor in good health (CMV status not recorded). Some clones in this sample may be carry-over from other donors' samples. This CDR3 is CASSFGTGYMNEQLF. CDR3 DNA sequence: TGTGCCAGCAGCTTCGGGACAGGTTATATGAATGAGCAGCTCTTC.